This entry features one T cell receptor (beta chain) sequence. This clonotype is assessed as medium-sized (0.01 to 0.1%). Its antigen is still unknown. No base quality values were provided; no much bigger clone lies one nucleotide off. The sample belongs to a study of immune reconstitution after stem cell transplant in scleroderma (TCRdb year 2017). Libraries were constructed by RT-PCR. Sequencing instrument: Illumina MiSeq. Through fastp at Q25 and MiXCR, TCRdb rebuilt clones from the public reads, retaining in-frame beta chains. Rows with one shared CDR3 protein collapse into an entry with the most common genes and DNA. The sample contains approximately 3,000 distinct CDR3 sequences, over 8% of them found a single time. In total, the top ten clones hold approximately 9.2% of the sample. There are 16 amino acids in the CDR3, from cysteine to phenylalanine inclusive. The CDR3 DNA has 48 bases and is translated from base 1. Via the germline V gene, CDR1 is SQVTM and CDR2 ANQGSEA. From V the trimming removes 0 bases and from J it removes 4 bases, while the gene matches leave 4 bases of the junction unaccounted for.

The V gene is TRBV29-1 and the J gene is TRBJ2-2, with 11 bases in between that match TRBD1. The receptor comes from a female donor with systemic sclerosis. The specimen was collected before or after autologous hematopoietic stem cell transplantation (not recorded which). DNA sequence: TGCAGCGTTGAAGACCAGGGACAGGGGGGCACCGGGGAGCTGTTTTTT. Translation gives CSVEDQGQGGTGELFF.